Given below is one T cell receptor beta chain in context. Its target is not known. The sample originates from a study of shared clonotypes between healthy human individuals. Overall study context: Aged between 18 and 49, the donors were a couple of women and three men. General study findings and limits: Memory subsets had estimated richness that was generally smaller than that of naive subsets.

Caucasian adults living in Nashville, Tennessee, provided all samples. The length of the CDR3 is 13 residues. The germline gives CDR1 SGHTA, CDR2 FQGTGA. With 3 bases removed from V and 2 bases from J, the gap between germline ends came to 6 bases. Sequencing was performed with immunoSEQ multiplex PCR; in TCRdb, only in-frame clones are kept and a portion is missing. The repertoire holds under 1,100,000 clones, about 70% seen once, with approximately 1.5% in the top ten. Sequenced input: memory CD4+ T cells sorted from blood. Subset denoted: CD45RA-negative fraction. The J gene is TRBJ2-3, the V gene TRBV7-3, with a tentative D call TRBD1 (5 bases). This receptor was identified in a man aged 18-30 years in good health. The CDR3 region has the DNA TGTGCCAGCAGCTTGGACAACACAGATACGCAGTATTTT. It translates to CASSLDNTDTQYF. Together with reference TRBV7-3 and TRBJ2-3, the CDR3 gives the full variable domain: GAGVSQTPSNKVTEKGKYVELRCDPISGHTALYWYRQSLGQGPEFLIYFQGTGAADDSGLPNDRFFAVRPEGSVSTLKIQRTERGDSAVYLCASSLDNTDTQYFGPGTRLTVL.